The 23 T cell receptor beta chains below all came from one sample that was sequenced in a study of OX40 agonist ivuxolimab in advanced cancers. TCRdb's copy holds only in-frame clones and misses some; the assay was immunoSEQ multiplex PCR. The data show tens of thousands of clones, roughly nine tenths seen once. The sequencing here drew on CD4+ or CD8+ T cells sorted from blood, taken in a trial of the OX40 agonist ivuxolimab. The receptors originated from an adult with an advanced solid tumor such as melanoma, head and neck, liver or kidney cancer.

A word on this clone: Other DNA sequences from this sample encode an identical CDR3 as well. The chain links TRBV11-2 to TRBJ1-2, with TRBD1 as a possible D gene (5 bases). The V and J ends lost 5 bases and 1 base respectively, with 8 bases between them. Germline loops: CDR1 SGHAT, CDR2 FQNNGV. The CDR3 is made up of 13 amino acids. Here the CDR3 DNA reads TGTGCCAGCAGCCCCCAGGGTAACTATGGCTACACCTTC. This gives the protein CASSPQGNYGYTF.

The genes are TRBV30 and TRBJ2-3; weak D call: TRBD2 (5 bases). Per the germline V gene, CDR1 is GTSNPN and CDR2 is SVGIG (reference sequence). The length of the CDR3 is 13 residues. Trimming cost V 5 bases and J 2 bases, with 11 bases left between them. The CDR3, as DNA: TGTGCCTGGGGACTTTACGACACAGATACGCAGTATTTT. Translating it yields CAWGLYDTDTQYF. The entire variable domain, with the rest obtained from reference TRBV30 and TRBJ2-3, is as follows: SQTIHQWPATLVQPVGSPLSLECTVEGTSNPNLYWYRQAAGRGLQLLFYSVGIGQISSEVPQNLSASRPQDRQFILSSKKLLLSDSGFYLCAWGLYDTDTQYFGPGTRLTVL.

This chain links TRBV10-1 with TRBJ2-1; weak D call: TRBD2 (5 bases). The germline V gene encodes CDR1 WNHNN and CDR2 SYGVQD (reference sequence). Trimming removed 4 bases at V and 7 bases at J, with 14 bases between. The CDR3 is 14 amino acids. The CDR3 sequence is CASSGELGLNEQFF. Here the CDR3 DNA reads TGCGCCAGCAGTGGGGAGTTAGGGCTAAATGAGCAGTTCTTC.

This sequence joins TRBV5-4 and TRBJ2-3; weak D call: TRBD2 (6 bases). Germline V gives CDR1 SGHNT, CDR2 YYREEE (reference sequence). CDR3 size: 15 residues. V dropped 5 bases and J dropped 1 base, with 14 bases sitting between them. This CDR3 reads CASSLPGLGTDTQYF. The CDR3 region has the DNA TGTGCCAGCAGTTTACCGGGACTTGGCACAGATACGCAGTATTTT.

This rearrangement joins TRBV5-1 to TRBJ1-2; TRBD1 matches 9 bases. The germline V gene encodes CDR1 SGHRS and CDR2 YFSETQ. Germline trimming cut 4 bases from V and 4 bases from J; bases unmatched to any gene: 11. This CDR3 is 16 amino acids long. The CDR3 spells CASSRTGATESYGYTF. DNA of the CDR3: TGCGCCAGCAGCCGGACAGGGGCAACGGAATCCTATGGCTACACCTTC. The full variable domain, its missing parts supplied by reference TRBV5-1 and TRBJ1-2, is KAGVTQTPRYLIKTRGQQVTLSCSPISGHRSVSWYQQTPGQGLQFLFEYFSETQRNKGNFPGRFSGRQFSNSRSEMNVSTLELGDSALYLCASSRTGATESYGYTFGSGTRLTVV.

The V call is TRBV30, the J call TRBJ2-7, with D unclear. The germline CDR1 and CDR2 sequences are GTSNPN and SVGIG (reference sequence). This CDR3 region has 12 residues. Trimming cost V 2 bases and J 3 bases, with 8 bases left between them. DNA of the CDR3: TGTGCCTGGAGTCCAGCCCTCTACGAGCAGTACTTC. As protein: CAWSPALYEQYF.

This chain uses TRBV10-3 with TRBJ2-7, with 8 nucleotides matching TRBD1. Germline V gene data show CDR1 as ENHRY and CDR2 as SYGVKD. Unmatched junction bases numbered 5, after V lost 8 bases and J lost 2 bases. This CDR3 comprises 13 residues. This chain's CDR3 is CAIRGTGPYEQYF. The CDR3 coding sequence is TGTGCCATCCGAGGGACAGGACCCTACGAGCAGTACTTC.

The J gene is TRBJ1-1, the V gene TRBV10-3; 8 bases line up with TRBD1. Trimming took 5 bases from V and 5 from J; bases not matched to a gene: 7. The CDR3 loop spans 14 amino acids. Germline assignment: CDR1 ENHRY and CDR2 SYGVKD. CDR3 residues: CAISTGQGGTEAFF. The CDR3 DNA reads as TGTGCCATCAGTACCGGACAGGGCGGGACTGAAGCTTTCTTT.

In its sample, this clone was seen once. This chain links TRBV5-4 with TRBJ2-5; no clear D. V shed 0 bases and J shed 5 bases, with 8 bases lying between them. The CDR3 is 13 residues long. From germline, CDR1 is SGHNT and CDR2 YYREEE (reference sequence). For the CDR3, the DNA is TGTGCCAGCAGCTTGGCCCTGGTGGAGACCCAGTACTTC. Translating gives CASSLALVETQYF. The full variable domain, with the rest looked up from reference TRBV5-4 and TRBJ2-5, is ETGVTQSPTHLIKTRGQQVTLRCSSQSGHNTVSWYQQALGQGPQFIFQYYREEENGRGNFPPRFSGLQFPNYSSELNVNALELDDSALYLCASSLALVETQYFGPGTRLLVL.

The CDR3 protein is CASSGRTDYGYTF. CDR3 nucleotide sequence: TGTGCCAGCAGCGGGAGAACGGACTATGGCTACACCTTC. This chain links TRBV6-5 with TRBJ1-2, with D unresolved. CDR1 is MNHEY and CDR2 is SVGAGI in the germline V gene. The germline V and J ends were trimmed by 6 bases and 3 bases, with 11 bases remaining between them. The CDR3 has 13 residues.

The rearrangement links TRBV5-5 to TRBJ1-2; D gene ambiguous. This CDR3 is 13 amino acids long. Germline CDR1 is SGHKS and CDR2 is YYEKEE (reference sequence). V lost 0 bases, J lost 7 bases, and 10 bases lay in between. The CDR3 loop reads CASSLGVTSGYTF. The CDR3 DNA reads as TGTGCCAGCAGCTTGGGTGTCACCAGTGGCTACACCTTC.

This sequence joins TRBV11-3 and TRBJ2-7; 8 bases are a match to TRBD1. The CDR3 is made up of 15 amino acids. The germline gives CDR1 SGHNT, CDR2 YENEEA. The J segment lost 4 bases and the V segment lost 5 bases, leaving 10 bases of the junction unmatched. This chain's CDR3 is CASSGGAGGLYEQYF. Written as DNA, the CDR3 is TGTGCCAGCAGCGGCGGGGCAGGGGGCCTATACGAGCAGTACTTC.

This chain connects TRBV5-4 to TRBJ1-2; TRBD1 agrees at 9 bases. V was pared by 4 bases and J by 3 bases, with 13 bases of the junction left unmatched. There are 17 residues in the CDR3. The germline gives CDR1 SGHNT, CDR2 YYREEE (reference sequence). The CDR3 region is CASSRQTGGAVDYGYTF. CDR3 DNA sequence: TGTGCCAGCAGCCGTCAAACAGGGGGCGCGGTCGACTATGGCTACACCTTC.

The V and J genes are TRBV15 and TRBJ2-7, with D maybe TRBD2 (5 bases). The ends were cut back, 5 bases at V and 5 bases at J, with 16 bases in the middle. CDR1 is LNHNV, CDR2 YYDKDF, per germline (reference sequence). This CDR3 contains 14 residues. CDR3 DNA sequence: TGTGCCACCAGCTTAGACGACCAGAGGGACGAGCAGTACTTC. Translated: CATSLDDQRDEQYF. Full variable domain (rest looked up from reference TRBV15 and TRBJ2-7): DAMVIQNPRYQVTQFGKPVTLSCSQTLNHNVMYWYQQKSSQAPKLLFHYYDKDFNNEADTPDNFQSRRPNTSFCFLDIRSPGLGDTAMYLCATSLDDQRDEQYFGPGTRLTVT.

The chain employs TRBV4-1 and TRBJ2-1; D remains ambiguous. Germline-derived CDR1 and CDR2 are MGHRA and YSYEKL. The CDR3 is 15 residues long. V was clipped by 0 bases and J by 9 bases, with 15 bases between them. CDR3 nucleotides: TGCGCCAGCAGCCAAGACAGAAATATAGTCAGTGAGCAGTTCTTC. This sequence encodes CASSQDRNIVSEQFF.

V is TRBV28 and J is TRBJ2-2; no firm D call. V was cut by 3 bases and J by 2 bases, with 7 bases left in between. Germline loops: CDR1 MDHEN, CDR2 SYDVKM. This CDR3 is 14 amino acids long. CDR3 in DNA: TGTGCCAGCAGTTTGAACAGAAACACCGGGGAGCTGTTTTTT. It translates to CASSLNRNTGELFF.

This chain joins TRBV28 and TRBJ2-2, with 7 nucleotides matching TRBD2. Germline trimming cut 6 bases from V and 5 bases from J; bases unmatched to any gene: 6. CDR3 size: 14 residues. Germline values: CDR1 MDHEN, CDR2 SYDVKM. CDR3 region: CASRTGSGTGELFF. The CDR3 nucleotides are TGTGCCAGCAGGACGGGTAGCGGGACCGGGGAGCTGTTTTTT.

The CDR3 DNA reads TGTGCCAGCAGTTTGGGGACCAACCCAAACGAGCAGTACTTC. This sequence encodes CASSLGTNPNEQYF. The J gene is TRBJ2-7, the V gene TRBV27, with D perhaps assigned TRBD1 or TRBD2 (5 bases each). Per germline, CDR1 MNHEY and CDR2 SMNVEV (reference sequence). This CDR3 region has 14 residues. Trimming left V 3 bases short and J 5 bases short, with 14 bases between.

The chain recombines TRBV19 with TRBJ1-5; D uncertain. There are 13 residues in the CDR3. Deletions cut 5 bases from V and 6 bases from J, with 11 bases between. Germline CDR1 and CDR2: LNHDA and SQIVND (reference sequence). The CDR3 sequence: CASSAQGSQPQHF. The CDR3 coding sequence is TGTGCCAGTAGTGCCCAAGGAAGTCAGCCCCAGCATTTT.

The genes are TRBV28 and TRBJ2-7; D remains unclear. In germline, CDR1 is MDHEN, CDR2 SYDVKM. Trimming cost V 7 bases and J 2 bases, with 12 bases left between them. This CDR3 has 13 amino acids. In nucleotides, the CDR3 is TGTGCCAGCATTCGGACGAACCCCTACGAGCAGTACTTC. It is translated as CASIRTNPYEQYF.

The gene calls are TRBV28 and TRBJ1-4, with 9 bases that match TRBD1. The V gene's germline CDR1 is MDHEN and CDR2 SYDVKM. The CDR3 has 15 amino acids. After removal of 6 bases from V and 1 base from J, the junction contained 3 bases not matched to a gene. CDR3 nucleotide sequence: TGTGCCAGCAGAGGGGACAGGGTAACTAATGAAAAACTGTTTTTT. Amino acid sequence: CASRGDRVTNEKLFF.

J is TRBJ1-4 and V is TRBV28, with 8 bases that match TRBD1. The J segment lost 8 bases and the V segment lost 5 bases, leaving 10 bases of the junction unmatched. The CDR3 loop spans 15 amino acids. Germline V CDR1 and CDR2: MDHEN, SYDVKM. CDR3 nucleotides: TGTGCCAGCAGTCTAGCGGGGACAGGTGGGGAAAAACTGTTTTTT. Translated, it gives CASSLAGTGGEKLFF.

The chain combines TRBV30 with TRBJ1-5, with D unresolved. V lost 1 base and J 9 bases, leaving 13 bases between the germline ends. The CDR3 spans 13 residues. Per germline, CDR1 GTSNPN and CDR2 SVGIG (reference sequence). DNA of the CDR3: TGTGCCTGGAGTGCGGCCGGCCCAGGGCCCCAGCATTTT. Residues: CAWSAAGPGPQHF. Looking up the rest from reference TRBV30 and TRBJ1-5 gives the full variable domain: SQTIHQWPATLVQPVGSPLSLECTVEGTSNPNLYWYRQAAGRGLQLLFYSVGIGQISSEVPQNLSASRPQDRQFILSSKKLLLSDSGFYLCAWSAAGPGPQHFGDGTRLSIL.